This T cell receptor beta chain is drawn from a study of molecular identifiers for immune sequencing clone quantification. The junction had 3 bases not matched to a gene; V was cut back by 2 bases and J by 6 bases. This CDR3 contains 12 residues. Germline values: CDR1 GTSNPN, CDR2 SVGIG (reference sequence). The authors sorted naive CD8 T cells as CD8+CD4-CCR7+CD45RA+. TCRdb processed the PCR reads anew with MiXCR; each CDR3 protein has one entry. The table lists about 500,000 distinct CDR3 sequences, around 25% of them singletons. This clonotype was counted ten times or more. Its specificity is unknown. Study-level points and caveats: The study found clones above 20 RNA copies held over 98% of effector molecules and under 1% in naive cells. Barcode sharing among identical TCR molecules could make large clones appear smaller.

This chain connects TRBV30 to TRBJ2-7; 8 bases agree with TRBD1. The source of this sequence is a human donor in good health. Some libraries in this study had Jurkat cell RNA spiked in. Sequenced input: naive CD8+ T cells from blood, with Jurkat cell RNA spiked in. Subset given: FACS-sorted CD8+CD4-CCR7+CD45RA+ naive T cells. The CDR3: CAWSTGGSEQYF. The DNA of the CDR3 is TGTGCCTGGAGTACAGGGGGTAGCGAGCAGTACTTC.